What follows are 21 T cell receptor beta chains derived from one specimen sequenced in a study of tumor-infiltrating lymphocytes in primary liver carcinoma. With roughly 500 ng total RNA as template and a constant-region primer, TCR beta cDNA was made. Nested multiplex PCR, run for three rounds with slightly modified ARM-PCR, yielded TCR beta libraries. The study ran its first two PCR rounds for around 10 cycles each, using TRBV1-TRBV30 forward primers and a C-beta reverse primer. TCRdb reprocessed the multiplex PCR reads via MiXCR and lists one record per CDR3 protein. The table has tens of thousands of distinct CDR3 sequences, about 65% seen once. Co-extraction of both nucleic acids (RNA and DNA) used about 20-34 mg of unsorted bulk tissue. The specimen was liver tumor tissue from sampling region 4. Subset here: tumor region T4, right-lateral pole. The receptors were sampled from a man aged 40-50 years with primary liver carcinoma and hepatitis B virus infection.

The table lists this clonotype with a count of one. A read error may be the cause here, since a much bigger clone is one base away. The chain employs TRBV11-3 and TRBJ2-1; 11 bases line up with TRBD2. The germline gives CDR1 SGHNT, CDR2 YENEEA. V lost 9 bases and J lost 12; bases outside the gene matches: 10. This CDR3 contains 13 residues. CDR3 nucleotides: TGTGCCAGGAGCATACTAGCGGGAGCCGGGCAGTTCTTC. It encodes CARSILAGAGQFF.

For this clonotype: With a much larger clone just one base away, this may be a read error. The chain couples TRBV6-1 to TRBJ2-1; maybe TRBD1 (6 bases). The ends were cut back, 7 bases at V and 2 bases at J, with 15 bases in the middle. The CDR3 covers 15 residues. Germline CDR1 reads MNHNS; CDR2 reads SASEGT. The CDR3 spells CASTLGRGAYNEQFF. In DNA form, the CDR3 reads TGTGCCAGCACCCTAGGCAGGGGAGCCTACAATGAGCAGTTCTTC.

Remarks on this clonotype: Since no conserved phenylalanine or tryptophan closes the CDR3, a read error is the likely cause. No DNA is shown, since the ends of the CDR3 on it are uncertain; the CDR3 is the one TCRdb lists. This rearrangement joins TRBV4-1 to TRBJ2-5; whether TRBD1, the table's D call, matches the DNA was not checked. The CDR3 totals 14 residues, both ends included. Germline assignment: CDR1 MGHRA and CDR2 YSYEKL. This chain's CDR3 is CTSSPSGGGETQYS.

The gene calls are TRBV6-6 and TRBJ2-6; D is ambiguous. The CDR3 runs 15 residues. The germline V and J ends were trimmed by 6 bases and 0 bases, with 9 bases remaining between them. Germline V gene lookup returns CDR1 MNHNY and CDR2 SVGAGI (reference sequence). CDR3 loop: CASSCSNSGANVLTF. The CDR3 DNA reads TGTGCCAGCAGCTGCTCGAACTCTGGGGCCAACGTCCTGACTTTC.

As for this clonotype: The CDR3 carries no conserved terminal phenylalanine or tryptophan, so it likely arises from a read error. V and J are TRBV12-3 or TRBV12-4 and TRBJ2-7; D uncertain. The CDR3 covers 14 residues. Trimming stripped 9 bases from V and 0 bases from J, with 15 bases between. The CDR3 reads CASRVSEISYEQYL. The CDR3 DNA reads TGTGCCAGTAGAGTGAGCGAGATCTCCTACGAGCAGTACTTA.

As concerns this clonotype: A junction boundary mismatches the germline segment, possibly from a read error. The chain joins TRBV5-1 to TRBJ1-1; TRBD1 aligns across 7 bases. This CDR3 has 15 residues. Germline lookup yields CDR1 SGHRS and CDR2 YFSETQ. Here the CDR3 DNA reads TGCGCCGGCAGCTTGGCCGGGACAGTGGACACTGAAGCTTTCTTT. This encodes CAGSLAGTVDTEAFF.

The chain recombines TRBV4-2 with TRBJ2-7, with 7 positions matching TRBD1. Trimming at V came to 0 bases and at J to 10 bases, leaving 9 bases not matched to a gene. The CDR3 totals 14 residues. Germline CDR1 is LGHNA and CDR2 is YNFKEQ. The CDR3 spells CASSQDRGRGEQYF. As DNA, the CDR3 is TGTGCCAGCAGCCAAGATAGGGGGCGAGGCGAACAGTACTTC.

Worth noting for this clonotype: At one end, the junction sequence differs from germline, possibly due to a read error. The chain carries TRBV11-2 and TRBJ2-7; D could derive from TRBD1 or TRBD2 (5 bases each). Germline V gene data show CDR1 as SGHAT and CDR2 as FQNNGV. This CDR3 has 13 residues. CDR3 in DNA: TGTGTCAGCAGCTTGGCGACAGACTACGGGCAGTACTTC. It yields the protein CVSSLATDYGQYF.

This clonotype is medium-sized (0.01 to 0.1%). The chain employs TRBV6-1 and TRBJ2-7; 10 nucleotides line up with TRBD2. Germline-derived CDR1 and CDR2 are MNHNS and SASEGT. V lost 5 bases, J lost 4 bases, and 8 bases stayed unmatched. The CDR3 totals 15 residues. The DNA for the CDR3 is TGTGCCAGCAGTTCTGGACTAGCGGAACTATACGAGCAGTACTTC. This sequence encodes CASSSGLAELYEQYF.

Concerning this clonotype itself: At one boundary the junction diverges from the germline segment, which might be a read error. V is TRBV4-1 and J is TRBJ2-1; D ambiguous. This CDR3 is 14 amino acids long. In germline, CDR1 is MGHRA, CDR2 YSYEKL. The CDR3 coding sequence is TGCGCCAGCAGCCAGAAGGTTGGCATTGGTGAGCAGTCCTTC. This encodes CASSQKVGIGEQSF.

About this clonotype itself: One end of the junction does not line up with germline, which may come from a read error. The chain combines TRBV6-2 or TRBV6-3 with TRBJ2-1; perhaps TRBD1 as D (5 bases). From germline, CDR1 is MNHEY and CDR2 SVGEGT. The CDR3 covers 15 residues. The CDR3 DNA sequence: TGTGCCAGCAGTCCTCCTGACAGAGGTGTCAATGTGCAGTTCTTC. This codes for CASSPPDRGVNVQFF.

Turning to this clonotype: A much larger clone lies one base from this, so it may be a read error. This chain links TRBV11-1 with TRBJ1-1; the D is unclear. CDR3 size: 17 residues. Germline CDR1 SGHAT, CDR2 FQDESV (reference sequence). The CDR3 DNA reads as TGTGCCAGCATCTTAGCGTCGGGCGCCCCCGGGAACACTGAAGCTTTCTTT. Its translation is CASILASGAPGNTEAFF.

This clonotype was counted at least ten times. The chain is built from TRBV7-9 and TRBJ2-5, with D perhaps TRBD1 or TRBD2 (6 bases each). Deletions cut 0 bases from V and 7 bases from J, with 12 bases between. Germline-derived CDR1 and CDR2 are SEHNR and FQNEAQ (reference sequence). The CDR3 has 14 amino acids. CDR3 DNA sequence: TGTGCCAGCAGCTTAGCATGGGGGGCCGGGACCCAGTACTTC. Protein product: CASSLAWGAGTQYF.

V gene TRBV7-9 combines with J gene TRBJ2-7; a possible D gene is TRBD2 (6 bases). The CDR3 totals 16 residues. The germline V gene encodes CDR1 SEHNR and CDR2 FQNEAQ (reference sequence). Trimming left V 8 bases short and J 2 bases short, with 22 bases between. The CDR3 spells CASRSLPGTGPYEQYF. CDR3 sequence (DNA): TGTGCCAGCCGGTCCCTCCCCGGGACTGGGCCCTACGAGCAGTACTTC.

This clonotype was seen at least ten times. The genes are TRBV30 and TRBJ1-1; D is unresolved. The germline CDR1 and CDR2 sequences are GTSNPN and SVGIG (reference sequence). The V end was cut by 5 bases, the J end by 4 bases, with 20 bases between. This CDR3 is built from 15 residues. CDR3 coding DNA: TGTGCCTGGGCCTCCCCGGGAGGGATGGGCACTGAAGCTTTCTTT. This codes for CAWASPGGMGTEAFF.

The table lists this clonotype with a few counts. At one end, the junction sequence differs from germline, possibly due to a read error. The chain uses TRBV29-1 and TRBJ1-5; tentative D call: TRBD1 (6 bases). Germline CDR1 is SQVTM and CDR2 is ANQGSEA. CDR3 length equals 14 residues. The CDR3 DNA is TGCAGCGCTGCACAGGGTAATAGCAATCTGCCCCAGCACTTT. Protein: CSAAQGNSNLPQHF.

This clonotype appeared many times. This chain connects TRBV4-2 to TRBJ2-7; tentatively, D is TRBD2 (5 bases). The CDR3 consists of 16 residues. Germline CDR1 is LGHNA and CDR2 is YNFKEQ. V lost 1 base, J lost 3 bases, and 16 bases lay in between. The CDR3 sequence: CASSQGTDSKGYEQYF. In nucleotides, the CDR3 is TGTGCCAGCAGCCAAGGAACGGACTCAAAAGGCTACGAGCAGTACTTC.

J is TRBJ1-2 and V is TRBV6-6; D ambiguous. The V gene's germline CDR1 is MNHNY and CDR2 SVGAGI (reference sequence). There are 16 residues in the CDR3. Trimming removed 0 bases at V and 13 bases at J, with 24 bases between. The CDR3 loop is CASSYSAETGRVGCTF. In nucleotides, the CDR3 is TGTGCCAGCAGTTACTCGGCGGAAACTGGGCGCGTTGGTTGCACCTTC.

Comments on this clonotype: The CDR3 end shows no conserved phenylalanine or tryptophan, and so a read error is likely. The chain is built from TRBV4-2 and TRBJ2-1; possibly TRBD2 for D (6 bases). The length of the CDR3 is 16 residues. V was trimmed by 4 bases and J by 7 bases, leaving 20 bases between them. CDR1 and CDR2 (germline): LGHNA, YNFKEQ. The CDR3 DNA follows: TGTGCCAGCAGCCTCACATGCGGGACTTCCCCTAATGAGCAGTTCCTC. Translating it yields CASSLTCGTSPNEQFL.

About this clonotype itself: A much larger clonotype is one base distant, so this may be a read error. V is TRBV6-1 and J is TRBJ2-6; D might be TRBD1 (6 bases). Germline V gene lookup returns CDR1 MNHNS and CDR2 SASEGT. Deletions cut 7 bases from V and 0 bases from J, with 16 bases between. The CDR3 is 17 residues long. This CDR3 is CASTEAGALSGANVLTF. The CDR3 DNA reads as TGTGCCAGCACCGAGGCAGGGGCCCTCTCTGGGGCCAACGTCCTGACTTTC.

The V and J genes are TRBV10-3 and TRBJ2-1; 12 nucleotides align to TRBD2. Germline CDR1 and CDR2: ENHRY and SYGVKD. Trimming removed 10 bases from V and 4 bases from J; junction bases left unmatched: 5. The CDR3 contains 14 residues. CDR3 sequence reads: CATSGLAGYNEQFF. CDR3 DNA sequence: TGTGCCACCTCCGGACTAGCGGGATACAATGAGCAGTTCTTC.